A selection of T cell receptor beta chains follows, all from one sample in a study of blood T cell repertoires in COVID-19. Clones were sequenced by immunoSEQ multiplex PCR, and TCRdb holds only the in-frame ones, with some missing. The profile shows 65,000 to 90,000 clones, around 88% of them singletons. Sequences were obtained from peripheral blood. The receptors originated from a man aged 25-45 years with acute or convalescent COVID-19. Each CDR3 is given with its conserved first and last residue. D genes are given only for firm matches. A clone size is listed for some rows: how often the clone was seen (once, few, many), or a class if it is expanded.

size	V	D	J	DNA	CDR3
NA	TRBV19	TRBD1	TRBJ1-2	TGTGCCAGTAGCCCGACAGGGGCCTTCTTCTATGGCTACACCTTC	CASSPTGAFFYGYTF
once	TRBV19	NA	TRBJ1-1	TGTGCCAGTAGTATAGAACCCTACCCGGGGGGAGACACTGAAGCTTTCTTT	CASSIEPYPGGDTEAFF
NA	TRBV4-3	TRBD2	TRBJ2-1	TGCGCCAGCAGCCAAGTAGGCGGGAGTATAGATGAGCAGTTCTTC	CASSQVGGSIDEQFF
NA	TRBV6-1	TRBD1	TRBJ1-3	TGTGCCAGCAGTGTACAGGGGGTCTTTGGAAACACTATATATTTT	CASSVQGVFGNTIYF
NA	TRBV7-2	TRBD1	TRBJ1-2	TGTGCCAGCAGCCCCACAGGGGTTGTGGGCTATGGCTACACCTTC	CASSPTGVVGYGYTF
NA	TRBV5-6	TRBD2	TRBJ2-7	TGTGCCAGCAGCCGACCTCGGACTAGCGGGAGCTACGAGCAGTACTTC	CASSRPRTSGSYEQYF
NA	TRBV4-1	TRBD1	TRBJ2-3	TGCGCCAGCAGCCAACCCGGAGACAGGGCTGGTACGCAGTATTTT	CASSQPGDRAGTQYF
NA	TRBV18	NA	TRBJ1-4	TGTGCCAGCTCAAGGACAGAAACTAATGAAAAACTGTTTTTT	CASSRTETNEKLFF
NA	TRBV7-2	NA	TRBJ2-7	TGTGCCAGCAGCTTAGTAGCAACTGAAGGAGCCTACGAGCAGTACTTC	CASSLVATEGAYEQYF
NA	TRBV7-6	NA	TRBJ2-2	TGTGCCAGCAGCTTAGCGTCTAGCCTAGGCGGGGAGCTGTTTTTT	CASSLASSLGGELFF
NA	TRBV28	TRBD2	TRBJ2-2	TGTGCCAGCAGTTCCGTGGGAGGGTGGGACACCGGGGAGCTGTTTTTT	CASSSVGGWDTGELFF
NA	TRBV9	TRBD1	TRBJ1-3	TGTGCCAGCAGCCCTCCAGGACAGGGGCTAACAAACACCATATATTTT	CASSPPGQGLTNTIYF
NA	TRBV5-8	NA	TRBJ2-2	TGTGCCAGCAGCCACGACAGGCCAAACACCGGGGAGCTGTTTTTT	CASSHDRPNTGELFF
NA	TRBV5-5	TRBD1	TRBJ1-5	TGTGCCAGCAGCCCTAGGACAGGGGGCAATCAGCCCCAGCATTTT	CASSPRTGGNQPQHF
NA	TRBV7-9	TRBD2	TRBJ2-5	TGTGCCAGCAGCTTAGCGGGCGGGAGTACAGAGACCCAGTACTTC	CASSLAGGSTETQYF
NA	TRBV5-4	NA	TRBJ2-5	TGTGCCAGCAGCTTGGCATCGAGTCAAGAGACCCAGTACTTC	CASSLASSQETQYF
once	TRBV9	TRBD1	TRBJ2-3	TGTGCCAGCAGCCACTCCCGGACAGGGAAAGATACGCAGTATTTT	CASSHSRTGKDTQYF
NA	TRBV19	NA	TRBJ1-5	TGTGCCAGTGGCCCCCTCCCTCAGGGTTGGAGCAATCAGCCCCAGCATTTT	CASGPLPQGWSNQPQHF
once	TRBV10-3	NA	TRBJ1-1	TGTGCCATCAGTGATCTAGACGGAGCTGAAGCTTTCTTT	CAISDLDGAEAFF
NA	TRBV5-5	NA	TRBJ2-7	TGTGCCAGCAGCTTGCTTCACACAGCCTTGGATTTCGAGCAGTACTTC	CASSLLHTALDFEQYF